The rows below give T cell receptor beta chains drawn from one sample of a study of blood T cell repertoires in COVID-19. Libraries were prepared by immunoSEQ multiplex PCR; TCRdb keeps only in-frame clonotypes and omits some of them. The sample lists 200,000 to 300,000 clones; approximately 83% were seen once. The sequenced sample consisted of peripheral blood. The receptors stem from a human donor in a cohort sampled during active COVID-19. The CDR3 runs from the conserved cysteine through the conserved F or W. The order of the fields is CDR3 protein, CDR3 DNA, V gene, J gene, D gene, clone size. D genes are given only for firm matches. Rows may omit the clone size; those that give it use once, few, many or a size class.

CASSQEILGNEKLFF,TGCGCCAGCAGCCAAGAGATCCTAGGAAATGAAAAACTGTTTTTT,TRBV4-1,TRBJ1-4,.,.
CASSESRSSYNEQFF,TGTGCCAGCAGTGAAAGCCGAAGCTCCTACAATGAGCAGTTCTTC,TRBV2,TRBJ2-1,.,.
CSVVEQGSSYNEQFF,TGCAGCGTGGTTGAACAGGGGAGCTCCTACAATGAGCAGTTCTTC,TRBV29-1,TRBJ2-1,TRBD1,once
CASSLLGTSPNEQFF,TGTGCCAGCAGTTTACTTGGGACTAGCCCCAATGAGCAGTTCTTC,TRBV27,TRBJ2-1,TRBD2,.
CASSPAGRSDVEKLFF,TGTGCCAGCAGCCCCGCGGGACGGAGCGACGTTGAAAAACTGTTTTTT,TRBV5-6,TRBJ1-4,.,few
CASSRGRGQADYEQYF,TGTGCCAGCAGTCGCGGAAGGGGACAGGCGGACTACGAGCAGTACTTC,TRBV11-3,TRBJ2-7,TRBD1,.
CASSRWGGSNQPQHF,TGTGCCAGTAGTAGGTGGGGAGGGAGCAATCAGCCCCAGCATTTT,TRBV19,TRBJ1-5,.,.
CASSIDRANTGELFF,TGTGCCAGTAGTATAGACAGGGCGAACACCGGGGAGCTGTTTTTT,TRBV19,TRBJ2-2,.,few
CASSIPTSGGTYNEQFF,TGTGCCAGTAGTATACCGACTAGCGGGGGTACCTACAATGAGCAGTTCTTC,TRBV19,TRBJ2-1,TRBD2,.
CASSQDRPGVLGTQYF,TGCGCCAGCAGCCAAGATCGGCCGGGAGTCTTAGGTACGCAGTATTTT,TRBV4-1,TRBJ2-3,.,.
CASSPTSPGPQETQYF,TGTGCCAGCAGCCCGACTAGTCCGGGCCCCCAAGAGACCCAGTACTTC,TRBV7-9,TRBJ2-5,.,.
CASSLEVATGTQYF,TGCGCCAGCAGCTTGGAAGTAGCAACGGGGACCCAGTACTTC,TRBV5-1,TRBJ2-5,.,.
CASSLDRGLETQYF,TGTGCCAGCAGCCTGGACAGGGGGCTGGAGACCCAGTACTTC,TRBV5-6,TRBJ2-5,TRBD1,.
CASILTGGTEAFF,TGTGCCAGCATCCTTACAGGGGGCACTGAAGCTTTCTTT,TRBV6-5,TRBJ1-1,TRBD1,.
CASSLIKRESGEQFF,TGTGCCAGCAGCTTGATTAAAAGGGAGAGCGGTGAGCAGTTCTTC,TRBV5-8,TRBJ2-1,.,.
CASSLTERGTDTEAFF,TGTGCCAGCTCGCTGACCGAAAGGGGGACGGACACTGAAGCTTTCTTT,TRBV18,TRBJ1-1,.,.
CASSLVASGGTGEGKQYF,TGTGCCAGCAGCTTAGTCGCTAGCGGGGGGACAGGGGAAGGCAAGCAGTACTTC,TRBV7-9,TRBJ2-7,.,.
CATSRERGGGQYF,TGTGCCACCAGCAGAGAACGGGGGGGAGGGCAGTATTTT,TRBV15,TRBJ2-3,TRBD2,.
CATSRDREGHNEQFF,TGTGCCACCAGCAGAGATCGGGAGGGCCACAATGAGCAGTTCTTC,TRBV15,TRBJ2-1,TRBD2,.
CASSATGGPTDTQYF,TGTGCCAGCAGCGCGACGGGAGGGCCTACAGATACGCAGTATTTT,TRBV5-4,TRBJ2-3,TRBD2,.
CASSSPSGGLTDTQYF,TGCGCCAGCAGCTCCCCCAGCGGGGGGCTCACAGATACGCAGTATTTT,TRBV5-1,TRBJ2-3,TRBD2,.
CASSYDSGTGELFF,TGTGCCAGCAGTTACGACAGTGGCACCGGGGAGCTGTTTTTT,TRBV6-5,TRBJ2-2,.,few
CAVSGSSGANVLTF,TGTGCCGTCTCAGGGTCCTCCGGGGCCAACGTCCTGACTTTC,TRBV2,TRBJ2-6,.,.
CASSFSLLAGDYEQYF,TGTGCCAGCAGTTTCTCCCTCCTAGCGGGAGATTACGAGCAGTACTTC,TRBV28,TRBJ2-7,TRBD2,.
CATSSKASGPSLGRDTQYF,TGTGCCACCAGCAGCAAGGCTAGCGGGCCCAGTCTGGGGAGAGATACGCAGTATTTT,TRBV15,TRBJ2-3,TRBD2,.
CASSLGGDRGYNEQFF,TGTGCCAGCAGCTTGGGTGGGGACAGGGGGTACAATGAGCAGTTCTTC,TRBV5-4,TRBJ2-1,TRBD1,.
CASSYSDRNQPQHF,TGTGCCAGCAGTTACTCGGACAGGAATCAGCCCCAGCATTTT,TRBV6-5,TRBJ1-5,TRBD1,.
CASGLLAGEYEQYF,TGTGCCAGCGGCCTACTAGCGGGAGAATACGAGCAGTACTTC,TRBV28,TRBJ2-7,TRBD2,.
CASSARAGPNTGELFF,TGTGCCAGCAGCGCCCGGGCAGGGCCCAACACCGGGGAGCTGTTTTTT,TRBV11-3,TRBJ2-2,.,.
CASSQQNRGQDGYTF,TGTGCCAGCAGCCAACAAAACAGGGGTCAGGATGGCTACACCTTC,TRBV7-2,TRBJ1-2,TRBD1,once
CASRRQGVGTGELFF,TGTGCCAGCAGGAGACAGGGAGTGGGCACCGGGGAGCTGTTTTTT,TRBV5-4,TRBJ2-2,TRBD1,.
CASSVSAASGANVLTF,TGTGCCAGCAGTGTGTCGGCGGCCTCTGGGGCCAACGTCCTGACTTTC,TRBV6-1,TRBJ2-6,.,.
CATSDGDKWEKLFF,TGTGCCACCAGTGATGGGGACAAGTGGGAAAAACTGTTTTTT,TRBV24-1,TRBJ1-4,.,.
CATSEGRAYEQYF,TGTGCCACCAGTGAGGGCAGGGCGTACGAGCAGTACTTC,TRBV24-1,TRBJ2-7,.,.
CASSEGGDSYGYTF,TGTGCCAGCAGTGAAGGCGGAGACAGCTATGGCTACACCTTC,TRBV6-4,TRBJ1-2,.,.
CASSLTGYGQPQHF,TGTGCCAGCAGCTTGACAGGGTACGGGCAGCCCCAGCATTTT,TRBV7-2,TRBJ1-5,TRBD1,.
CAWKPGPNTEAFF,TGTGCCTGGAAGCCAGGGCCGAACACTGAAGCTTTCTTT,TRBV30,TRBJ1-1,.,.
CASAREPSEQYF,TGTGCTAGTGCCCGAGAGCCGTCGGAGCAGTACTTC,TRBV12-5,TRBJ2-7,.,.
CASSQDSRQGYGYTF,TGCGCCAGCAGCCAAGATAGTAGACAGGGGTATGGCTACACCTTC,TRBV4-1,TRBJ1-2,TRBD1,once
CASSPPGGETQYF,TGTGCCAGCAGCCCCCCTGGGGGGGAGACCCAGTACTTC,TRBV11-2,TRBJ2-5,.,.
CASSVGDRDYEQYF,TGTGCCAGCAGCGTAGGCGACAGAGACTACGAGCAGTACTTC,TRBV9,TRBJ2-7,.,many
CASSFPGQKLSGELFF,TGTGCCAGCAGCTTCCCGGGACAGAAATTGAGCGGGGAGCTGTTTTTT,TRBV5-4,TRBJ2-2,TRBD1,.
CAWNHRGEQYF,TGTGCCTGGAATCACAGGGGCGAGCAGTACTTC,TRBV30,TRBJ2-7,TRBD1,.
CASSLSSGTDTDTQYF,TGTGCCAGCAGCTTGTCGTCCGGGACAGACACAGATACGCAGTATTTT,TRBV5-5,TRBJ2-3,TRBD1,.
CAPKTSGSTETQYF,TGTGCCCCAAAGACTAGCGGGAGTACGGAGACCCAGTACTTC,TRBV19,TRBJ2-5,TRBD2,.
CASSLKGLGTGNTIYF,TGCGCCAGCAGCTTGAAAGGACTTGGGACTGGAAACACCATATATTTT,TRBV5-1,TRBJ1-3,.,.
CASSLPTVGELFF,TGTGCCAGCAGCCTACCTACTGTCGGGGAGCTGTTTTTT,TRBV12-3/TRBV12-4,TRBJ2-2,.,.
CASSLRSGRGNEQFF,TGTGCCAGCAGTTTACGTAGCGGGAGAGGCAATGAGCAGTTCTTC,TRBV27,TRBJ2-1,TRBD2,.
CASSPWEGQLYEQYF,TGTGCCAGCAGCCCCTGGGAAGGACAGCTCTACGAGCAGTACTTC,TRBV3-1/TRBV3-2,TRBJ2-7,.,.
CASSPGTDPYEQYF,TGTGCCAGCTCACCAGGGACAGACCCCTACGAGCAGTACTTC,TRBV18,TRBJ2-7,TRBD1,.
CASSMGGLGTGELFF,TGTGCCAGTAGTATGGGAGGGCTCGGCACCGGGGAGCTGTTTTTT,TRBV19,TRBJ2-2,TRBD2,once